The text below deals with one T cell receptor (beta chain). Assay: immunoSEQ multiplex PCR; the TCRdb copy retains only in-frame clones and omits some. Here the sample spans around 280,000 clones, nearly 90% being singletons. All enrollees were roughly 18 to 89 years old and from fewer than 25 US areas. Which cohort a participant joined came from the clinical history participants gave. These data originate in a study of blood T cell repertoires in COVID-19. Study background: There were acute and convalescent COVID-19 samples, and they came from the United States, Italy and Spain. Nucleic acid was either cDNA or gDNA, and it came from T cells, B-cell-depleted T cells, or PBMCs.

The CDR3 loop spans 16 amino acids. Trimming took 1 base from V and 6 from J; bases not matched to a gene: 7. CDR1 SGHTA and CDR2 FQGTGA come from the germline V gene. This clonotype was obtained from a woman under 30 with acute COVID-19. The sequencing input was PBMCs or T cells enriched from blood (not recorded which). The chain uses TRBV7-3 and TRBJ2-1, with TRBD2 matching 9 bases. CDR3 sequence reads: CASSLRLAEVSNEQFF. DNA of the CDR3: TGTGCCAGCAGCTTAAGACTAGCGGAGGTCTCCAATGAGCAGTTCTTC.